The present T cell receptor beta chain was sequenced within a study of shared clonotypes between healthy human individuals. Overall study results and limits: Across subsets, estimated richness was generally greater for naive than for memory populations. Rarefaction revealed incomplete sorted-subset sequencing despite large depth. Clonotype sharing among donors likely depends on sequencing depth. Sampling covered nothing but blood. Tissue TCR repertoires likely differ from those found in blood.

Generated by immunoSEQ multiplex PCR, the TCRdb table keeps only in-frame clones and is missing some. This sample yields roughly 890,000 clones, of which over 90% are seen a single time; about 24% belongs to the top ten. The naive CD8 population came from CD45RO-negative cells selected for CCR7, without terminally differentiated effector memory CD45RA+ cells. Germline lookup yields CDR1 MNHEY and CDR2 SVGAGI. With 0 bases removed from V and 3 bases from J, the gap between germline ends came to 11 bases. The CDR3 length is 16 residues. Worth noting for this clone: The antigen remains undetermined.

The sequenced sample consisted of naive CD8+ T cells sorted from blood. The J gene is TRBJ2-2, the V gene TRBV6-5; TRBD1 or TRBD2 may be the D gene (5 bases each). This sequence originates from a man under 40 in good health. The CDR3 coding sequence is TGTGCCAGCAGTTACTCTCCAGGGCGGGACACCGGGGAGCTGTTTTTT. Residues: CASSYSPGRDTGELFF.